Listed below are T cell receptor beta chains from one sample, sequenced in a study of patients and donors after allogeneic stem cell transplantation. One entry per CDR3 protein, called by TCRdb with MiXCR from the RT-PCR reads. The data contain over 400,000 distinct CDR3 sequences, 16% of them singletons. Sequences were obtained from blood, either unsorted or a sorted T cell fraction (not recorded which). The receptors stem from a human donor who was either an allogeneic HSCT recipient or a stem cell or donor lymphocyte infusion donor (not recorded which). It is not recorded whose cells these are; they may come from a transplant donor. Each CDR3 is given without its conserved first and last residue. Each record gives: J gene, V gene, CDR3 protein.

TRBJ2-7	TRBV7-8	ASSPNRQDSYEQY
TRBJ2-1	TRBV6-5	ASSYRSALSSYNEQF
TRBJ2-7	TRBV6-2/TRBV6-3	ASSYLASGTTEQY
TRBJ1-2	TRBV9	ASSDGQGNDYGYT
TRBJ2-1	TRBV20-1	SARVPIRVGQF
TRBJ1-6	TRBV12-3/TRBV12-4	ASSLLGQGNSPLH
TRBJ2-2	TRBV6-5	ASSYSGGLGTGELF
TRBJ2-2	TRBV20-1	SARTGLNTGELF
TRBJ2-5	TRBV29-1	SAATPSGFLETQY
TRBJ1-6	TRBV10-3	ATRPAGSSPLH
TRBJ1-2	TRBV6-6	AIMGEGYT
TRBJ1-5	TRBV18	ASSPDGPNQPQH
TRBJ2-1	TRBV14	ASSPTGGYNEQF
TRBJ2-5	TRBV12-3/TRBV12-4	ASSFRKGRETQY
TRBJ2-5	TRBV28	ASSPGTGVPAQY
TRBJ1-2	TRBV5-1	ASSLTLGGVLYGYT
TRBJ2-3	TRBV5-1	ASSPQTSGDITDTQY
TRBJ2-5	TRBV5-6	ASGLAETQY
TRBJ1-1	TRBV12-3/TRBV12-4	ASSHGDRVAEAF
TRBJ2-7	TRBV18	ASSVGAGASYEQY
TRBJ2-1	TRBV24-1	ATTQGVTYNEQF
TRBJ2-7	TRBV12-5	ASGLGRTYEQY
TRBJ2-7	TRBV6-5	ASSYSPGQMYEQY
TRBJ2-2	TRBV5-6	ASSLDSGRSTGELF
TRBJ2-3	TRBV4-2	ASSPQAPGRGRSDTQY
TRBJ2-4	TRBV24-1	ATSDSPHPGGKNIQY
TRBJ1-5	TRBV10-3	AISESNRNQPQH
TRBJ2-3	TRBV6-6	ASSSSEHHTQY
TRBJ1-2	TRBV3-1	ASSQGGYGYT
TRBJ2-7	TRBV27	ASSLLADPGEQY
TRBJ2-7	TRBV18	ASSITTPSRASYEQY
TRBJ2-2	TRBV25-1	ASRRSSGELF
TRBJ2-7	TRBV27	ASSLSFPSYEQY
TRBJ2-7	TRBV9	ASSVDGGSYEQY
TRBJ1-1	TRBV12-3/TRBV12-4	ASSSRDPWRTEAF
TRBJ2-7	TRBV25-1	ASSEPGTGYEQY
TRBJ2-1	TRBV11-3	ASSLLTGDEQF
TRBJ1-2	TRBV6-1	ASTKTGTGGQGYT
TRBJ1-5	TRBV6-9	ASRTFLSQPQH
TRBJ2-7	TRBV5-1	ASSLATGTYEQY
TRBJ1-3	TRBV12-3/TRBV12-4	ASSQYSGNTIY
TRBJ1-2	TRBV7-3	ASSLRGVEGYT
TRBJ2-5	TRBV14	ASSQARSLAGRGETQY
TRBJ1-1	TRBV6-5	ASSYKETGNTEAF
TRBJ2-1	TRBV6-2/TRBV6-3	ASSKDPAVYNEQF
TRBJ1-1	TRBV2	ASSERSLPSSLNTEAF
TRBJ2-1	TRBV29-1	SVGREYNEQF
TRBJ2-1	TRBV7-9	ASSPKGHGYNEQF
TRBJ1-1	TRBV5-1	ASSQPGKYEAF